This entry concerns a single TCR beta chain. The entry originates in a study of cytomegalovirus exposure and HLA in healthy donors. Looked up from germline, CDR1 is SQVTM and CDR2 is ANQGSEA. Trimming took 3 bases from V and 3 from J; bases not matched to a gene: 7. This CDR3 region has 15 residues. The primer mix had 60 Vbeta and 13 Jbeta primers. TCRdb keeps only in-frame clones here, not all; method: immunoSEQ multiplex PCR. The sample gives 100,000 to 150,000 clones, around 76% of which show up once; roughly an eighth is in the top ten. V is TRBV29-1 and J is TRBJ1-1; 10 bases agree with TRBD1. The sequence derives from a woman in her fifties or sixties in good health and CMV-seropositive. The sample comprised PBMCs. For the CDR3, the DNA is TGCAGCGTTGACCGGCCAGGGACAGGGGACACTGAAGCTTTCTTT. It specifies CSVDRPGTGDTEAFF.